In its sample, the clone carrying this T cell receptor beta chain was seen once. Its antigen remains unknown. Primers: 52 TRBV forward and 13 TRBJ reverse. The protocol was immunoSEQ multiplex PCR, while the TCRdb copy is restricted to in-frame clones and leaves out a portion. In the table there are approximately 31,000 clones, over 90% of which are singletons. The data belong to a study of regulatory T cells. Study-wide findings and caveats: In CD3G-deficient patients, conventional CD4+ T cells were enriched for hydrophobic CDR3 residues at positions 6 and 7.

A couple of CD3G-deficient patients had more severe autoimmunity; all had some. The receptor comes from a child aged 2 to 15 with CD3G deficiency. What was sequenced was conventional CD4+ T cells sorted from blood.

In DNA form, the CDR3 reads TGTGCCAGCAGTTTGGCACGGAGAGGGACCCAGTACTTC. This gives the protein CASSLARRGTQYF. The V and J genes are TRBV28 and TRBJ2-5; unclear D gene. The CDR3 sequence is 13 residues long. The V gene lost 3 bases and the J gene lost 7 bases, with 12 bases spanning the gap. CDR1 and CDR2 from the germline V gene are MDHEN and SYDVKM.